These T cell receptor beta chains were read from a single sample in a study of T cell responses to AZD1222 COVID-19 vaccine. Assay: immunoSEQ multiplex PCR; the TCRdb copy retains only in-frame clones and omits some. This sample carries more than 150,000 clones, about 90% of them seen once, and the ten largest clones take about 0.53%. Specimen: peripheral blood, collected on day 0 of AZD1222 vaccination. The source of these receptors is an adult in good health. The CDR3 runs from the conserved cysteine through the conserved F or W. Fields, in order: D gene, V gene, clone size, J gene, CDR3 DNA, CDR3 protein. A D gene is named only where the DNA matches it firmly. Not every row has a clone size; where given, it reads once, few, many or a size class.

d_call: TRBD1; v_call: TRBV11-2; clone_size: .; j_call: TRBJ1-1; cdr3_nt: TGTGCCAGCAGCTTATGGGGAACAGGGGCTGAAGCTTTCTTT; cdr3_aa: CASSLWGTGAEAFF
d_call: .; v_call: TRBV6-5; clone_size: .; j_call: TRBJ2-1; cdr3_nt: TGTGCCAGCAGTTACCTGGACAGCTGGGGGCAGTTCTTC; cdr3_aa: CASSYLDSWGQFF
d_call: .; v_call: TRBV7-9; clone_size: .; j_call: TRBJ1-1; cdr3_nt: TGTGCCAGCAGCTTAGTACAGGGACCGACAGCCGAAGCTTTCTTT; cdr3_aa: CASSLVQGPTAEAFF
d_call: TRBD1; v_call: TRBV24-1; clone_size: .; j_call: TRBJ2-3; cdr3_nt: TGTGCCACCAGCCTGACAGGGGGCACAGATACGCAGTATTTT; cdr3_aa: CATSLTGGTDTQYF
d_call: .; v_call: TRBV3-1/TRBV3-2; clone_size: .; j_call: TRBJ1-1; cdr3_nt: TGTGCCAGCAGCCATAACTTAGGTGGAACTGAAGCTTTCTTT; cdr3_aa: CASSHNLGGTEAFF
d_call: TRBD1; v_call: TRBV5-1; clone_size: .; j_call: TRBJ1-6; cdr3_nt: TGCGCCAGCAGCTTGACCCGACAGGGTGATTCACCCCTCCACTTT; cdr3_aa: CASSLTRQGDSPLHF
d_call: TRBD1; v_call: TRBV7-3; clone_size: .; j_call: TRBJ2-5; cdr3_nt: TGTGCCAGCAGCTCCGGGACAGGGGGGTGGGAGACCCAGTACTTC; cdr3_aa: CASSSGTGGWETQYF
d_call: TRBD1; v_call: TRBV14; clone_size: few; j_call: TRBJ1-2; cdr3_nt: TGTGCCAGCAGCTTGATTGGACAGGGGAGCGGCTACACCTTC; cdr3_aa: CASSLIGQGSGYTF
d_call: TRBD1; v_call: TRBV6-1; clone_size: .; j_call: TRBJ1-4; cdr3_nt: TGTGCCAGCAGTGAAGCGCTGGGAGGGGGCTTTGAAAAACTGTTTTTT; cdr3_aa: CASSEALGGGFEKLFF
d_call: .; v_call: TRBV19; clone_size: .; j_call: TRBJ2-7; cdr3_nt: TGTGCCAGTAGTCTCCAGGGCTCCTACGAGCAGTACTTC; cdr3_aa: CASSLQGSYEQYF
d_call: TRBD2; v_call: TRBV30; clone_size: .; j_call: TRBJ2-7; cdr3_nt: TGTGCCTGGAGTGTATATCGGCGGGAGGTTTCCTACGAGCAGTACTTC; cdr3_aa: CAWSVYRREVSYEQYF
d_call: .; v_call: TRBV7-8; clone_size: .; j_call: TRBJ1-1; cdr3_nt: TGTGCCAGCAGCTTATACGGTACGGATCGGACTGAAGCTTTCTTT; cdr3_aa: CASSLYGTDRTEAFF